The rows below give T cell receptor beta chains drawn from one sample of a study of neurological immune-mediated disorders. TCRdb re-called the 5' RACE reads through MiXCR, storing one row per CDR3 protein. The sample yields about 48,000 distinct CDR3 sequences, about 2% seen once. Sequencing used PBMCs. The receptors here all came from a woman between 40 and 55 years old with multiple sclerosis. Each CDR3 is given with its conserved first and last residue. D genes are given only for firm matches. Clone sizes are shown as how often the clone was seen (once, few, many) or a class if it is expanded.

D: .; J: TRBJ1-5; length: 15; size: few; V: TRBV18; CDR3: CASSPPPGYNQPQHF; DNA: TGTGCCAGCTCACCACCGCCAGGTTACAATCAGCCCCAGCATTTT
D: .; J: TRBJ1-5; length: 15; size: many; V: TRBV7-8; CDR3: CASSQSGPINQPQHF; DNA: TGTGCCAGCAGCCAGAGTGGACCGATCAATCAGCCCCAGCATTTT
D: .; J: TRBJ2-5; length: 13; size: many; V: TRBV7-3; CDR3: CASSFRPAETQYF; DNA: TGTGCCAGCAGCTTCCGACCAGCGGAGACCCAGTACTTC
D: .; J: TRBJ1-1; length: 14; size: many; V: TRBV3-1; CDR3: CASSHPVLNTEAFF; DNA: TGTGCCAGCAGCCATCCAGTGCTGAACACTGAAGCTTTCTTT
D: .; J: TRBJ2-7; length: 14; size: many; V: TRBV9; CDR3: CASSVEAGTYEQYF; DNA: TGTGCCAGCAGCGTAGAGGCAGGGACCTACGAGCAGTACTTC
D: .; J: TRBJ2-1; length: 13; size: many; V: TRBV20-1; CDR3: CSVRGAGVNEQFF; DNA: TGCAGTGTCCGGGGGGCAGGGGTGAATGAGCAGTTCTTC
D: TRBD2; J: TRBJ2-7; length: 14; size: many; V: TRBV5-1; CDR3: CASSPGTTTYEQYF; DNA: TGCGCCAGCAGCCCCGGGACTACTACCTACGAGCAGTACTTC
D: .; J: TRBJ2-2; length: 16; size: many; V: TRBV5-1; CDR3: CASSLYRVSNTGELFF; DNA: TGCGCCAGCAGCTTGTACAGAGTATCGAACACCGGGGAGCTGTTTTTT
D: .; J: TRBJ1-1; length: 14; size: many; V: TRBV29-1; CDR3: CSVPSTLVNTEAFF; DNA: TGCAGCGTTCCCTCGACACTTGTTAACACTGAAGCTTTCTTT
D: .; J: TRBJ2-3; length: 14; size: many; V: TRBV20-1; CDR3: CSATSGTVPDTQYF; DNA: TGCAGTGCTACCTCCGGGACTGTCCCAGATACGCAGTATTTT
D: .; J: TRBJ1-2; length: 14; size: many; V: TRBV4-2; CDR3: CASSQEGVYYGYTF; DNA: TGTGCCAGCAGCCAAGAGGGAGTCTACTATGGCTACACCTTC
D: .; J: TRBJ2-1; length: 12; size: many; V: TRBV5-1; CDR3: CASSLDLFGQFF; DNA: TGCGCCAGCAGCTTGGACTTGTTTGGGCAGTTCTTC
D: .; J: TRBJ2-7; length: 15; size: many; V: TRBV7-8; CDR3: CASSSSTGPAYEQYF; DNA: TGTGCCAGCAGCTCTTCCACAGGGCCTGCCTACGAGCAGTACTTC
D: .; J: TRBJ2-1; length: 13; size: many; V: TRBV15; CDR3: CATSRDQYNEQFF; DNA: TGTGCCACCAGCAGAGATCAATACAATGAGCAGTTCTTC
D: .; J: TRBJ1-1; length: 15; size: many; V: TRBV7-9; CDR3: CASSSTGTKNTEAFF; DNA: TGTGCCAGCAGCTCAACCGGGACAAAAAACACTGAAGCTTTCTTT
D: .; J: TRBJ1-1; length: 16; size: many; V: TRBV5-1; CDR3: CASSFRGGAQNTEAFF; DNA: TGCGCCAGCAGCTTCCGTGGCGGGGCCCAGAACACTGAAGCTTTCTTT
D: TRBD1; J: TRBJ1-6; length: 14; size: many; V: TRBV7-8; CDR3: CASSTGTGSSPLHF; DNA: TGTGCCAGCAGCACCGGGACAGGGAGTTCACCCCTCCACTTT
D: .; J: TRBJ1-2; length: 17; size: many; V: TRBV5-6; CDR3: CASSGEVGRPWDYGYTF; DNA: TGTGCCAGCAGCGGGGAAGTGGGGCGCCCCTGGGACTATGGCTACACCTTC
D: TRBD1; J: TRBJ1-4; length: 14; size: many; V: TRBV6-5; CDR3: CASSDRAAEEKLFF; DNA: TGTGCCAGCAGTGACAGGGCTGCTGAAGAAAAACTGTTTTTT
D: .; J: TRBJ2-7; length: 14; size: many; V: TRBV20-1; CDR3: CSARDRDKAYEQYF; DNA: TGCAGTGCTAGAGACCGAGACAAAGCCTACGAGCAGTACTTC
D: .; J: TRBJ2-2; length: 12; size: many; V: TRBV12-3/TRBV12-4; CDR3: CASKSPDGELFF; DNA: TGTGCCAGCAAATCTCCGGACGGGGAGCTGTTTTTT